This T cell receptor beta chain was recorded in a study of cytomegalovirus exposure and HLA in healthy donors. Notes on the study in general: Previously analyzed data showed that most TCR beta V segments were productive at a frequency of about 90% or about 30%.

Germline V gene data show CDR1 as SGDLS and CDR2 as YYNGEE. The V gene lost 1 base and the J gene lost 0 bases, with 7 bases spanning the gap. The CDR3 has 14 amino acids. 60 Vbeta and 13 Jbeta primers were used in PCR. Sequencing was performed with immunoSEQ multiplex PCR; in TCRdb, only in-frame clones are kept and a portion is missing. This sample carries 95,000 to 150,000 clones, 60% to 85% of them seen once, and the ten largest clones take less than 2%. Concerning this clone: The antigen remains unidentified.

This rearrangement joins TRBV9 to TRBJ2-5, with D hard to call. The receptor was isolated from a man over 45 in good health and CMV-seronegative. The sample consisted of PBMCs. CDR3 residues: CASSVPTYQETQYF. DNA for the CDR3: TGTGCCAGCAGCGTACCCACATACCAAGAGACCCAGTACTTC.